This T cell receptor (beta chain) was sequenced for a study of blood T cells in healthy people across ages. This CDR3 spans 12 amino acids. Germline assignment: CDR1 GTSNPN and CDR2 SVGIG (reference sequence). Concerning this clonotype itself: The junction differs from germline at one of its ends, possibly a read error.

Using a J-beta primer mix together with a sample-barcoded 5' primer, a second PCR was run for roughly 7 to 12 cycles. With 12 random nucleotides, a template-switch adaptor tagged each individual cDNA molecule. TCRdb reprocessed the 5' RACE reads with MiXCR, giving one entry per CDR3 protein. This table holds over a million distinct CDR3 sequences, 59% found once. The gene calls are TRBV30 and TRBJ2-5; a weak D match, TRBD1 (6 bases). The sequenced material came from blood. This TCR came from a man aged 18 to 30 in good health. The CDR3 coding sequence is TGTGCCTGGAACAGGGACCATGAGACCCAGTACTTC. It is translated as CAWNRDHETQYF.